The present TCR beta chain was sequenced within a study of vaccination and CD4 T cells after COVID-19. Study results and limitations: Median SARS-CoV-2-reactive clonotype numbers went from around 19 to 38; this increase was not significant.

Treatment reported: roughly ten-day PBMC culture with coronavirus spike peptide pools or control peptides (ViraFEST assay). This clonotype was seen more than once but under ten times. Antigen unknown. Oncomine TCR Beta short-read sequencing was applied to DNA from cultured CD4+ T cells. TCRdb processed the PCR reads anew with MiXCR; each CDR3 protein has one entry. The sample records roughly 16,000 distinct CDR3 sequences, less than 80% being singletons. V shed 6 bases and J shed 1 base, with 10 bases lying between them. This CDR3 spans 14 amino acids. Germline V gene data show CDR1 as MNHNS and CDR2 as SASEGT.

Specimen: CD4+ T cells from blood, cultured in vitro. The TCR originated in a human donor who had recovered from COVID-19. The chain recombines TRBV6-1 with TRBJ1-5; D uncertain. Written as DNA, the CDR3 is TGTGCCAGCAGAATCCGATGGAGCAATCAGCCCCAGCATTTT. Protein: CASRIRWSNQPQHF.